This T cell receptor (beta chain) was sequenced for a study of shared clonotypes between healthy human individuals (dated by TCRdb to the early 2020s). Regarding the study in general: The cohort included three men and a couple of women between 18 and 49 years of age. For each donor, CD4 naive and CD4 memory were each run on three plates, CD8 naive on two plates, and CD8 memory on one plate. The study deeply sequenced blood TCR repertoires of about 5 healthy adults to estimate repertoire size and the extent of clonotype sharing between individuals. To increase sequencing depth and limit assay-specific biases, TCR repertoire library preparation and sequencing were carried out by different laboratories using diverse techniques. Per donor, leukapheresis produced somewhere between about 0.8 and 9 billion PBMCs. Study-wide findings and limitations: Because the study included only a small number of donors, the genetic and exposure-history diversity represented was limited. Sharing across four donors was observed for about 4.8% of naive CD4, around 3.5% of naive CD8, over 2% of memory CD4, and around 0.44% of memory CD8 clonotypes. Compared with non-shared clonotypes, clonotypes shared by all four sorted-subset donors had higher generation probabilities. Naive subsets generally had larger estimated clonotype richness than memory subsets. Only blood was sampled, and tissue TCR repertoires likely differ from those in blood. Even with the large sequencing depth, rarefaction of the sorted-subset datasets indicated that sequencing was incomplete. Pairwise subsampling indicated that sequencing depth was expected to affect the degree of clonotype sharing among donors.

Using the deep immunoSEQ assay, multiplex PCR amplified TCR CDR3 regions from genomic DNA. For each cell subset, the extracted genomic DNA was distributed evenly across all wells of several immunoSEQ 96-well plates, and each plate served as one replicate. For sorted subsets, roughly 0.2 ug genomic DNA, equal to about 30,000 T cell genomes, was loaded into each replicate PCR. Purified libraries were measured with a Qubit 3.0 fluorometer, size-checked on a Bioanalyzer 2100, and measured again with the KAPA Library Quantification kit. A separate single-read 150-cycle Illumina NextSeq 550 flow cell was used to sequence each immunoSEQ 96-well plate. Turning to the authors' computational methods: The immunoSEQ output contained only junctional sequences without quality scores, so filtering could not match that applied to full-length reads. Sequences were annotated with PyIR, a Python wrapper for IgBLAST v1.9, and V/J genes and CDR3 were assigned using IMGT germline references. Reads with weak V/J assignments (E-value above 1e-6), missing CDR3, stop codons, out-of-frame junctions, or ambiguous translated residues were removed. V3J clonotypes were defined by identical inferred V gene, J gene, and CDR3 amino acid sequence. To compute the percentage overlap between repertoires, the number of shared unique clonotypes was divided by the size of the smaller repertoire. Richness of each repertoire was evaluated using RTK rarefaction, the Chao1 estimator, and Recon v2.1 estimates of unobserved clonotypes. For all TCRbeta clonotypes obtained by the gDNA method from a handful of donors, generation probabilities were computed with OLGA. Drawn from immuneACCESS, this table holds only the in-frame rearrangements with V and J called that TCRdb kept. Clones are partly lost; checked studies trace under half to an unresolved V gene and leave the rest unexplained. V, J and clone size reflect that table, while D and trimming were determined from the DNA. This sample is represented by over a million clones; roughly 74% of them were singletons. The ten largest clones add up to 0.6% to 0.75% of the sample.

The donors were healthy, HIV-negative adults with no recently reported acute infections or vaccinations. Every donor was a Caucasian adult residing in Nashville, Tennessee, USA. CD4+ T cells were enriched by magnetic negative selection; naive cells were then positively selected on CD45RA, and the negative fraction formed the memory subset. After blood collection by leukapheresis, PBMCs were isolated using Ficoll-Histopaque density gradient centrifugation and then cryopreserved in the vapor phase of liquid nitrogen. Analytical flow cytometry was used to check the purity and quantity of each magnetically sorted T cell population. Each sorted fraction had its genomic DNA isolated and then quantified by UV absorbance on a Nanodrop 2000c. The germline V gene gives CDR1 as MNHNS and CDR2 as SASEGT. CDR3 length: 13 amino acids, cysteine to phenylalanine. The CDR3 DNA has 39 bases and is translated from base 1. V was cut back by 2 bases and J by 2 bases, leaving a gap of 7 bases between them.

On this clone: Its antigen is still unknown. No per-base quality is available; no much larger clone lies one base away.

The origin of this receptor is a man aged 18 to 29 in good health. Some clones in this sample may be carry-over from other donors' samples. This chain is built from TRBV6-1 and TRBJ2-7, with the D segment identity uncertain. The specimen sequenced was memory CD4+ T cells from PBMCs. According to the study, the label for this sample's cell subset or site signals: CD45RA-negative fraction. The CDR3: CASSELNPYEQYF. The DNA is TGTGCCAGCAGTGAACTTAACCCCTACGAGCAGTACTTC.